The 5 T cell receptor beta chains listed next were all sequenced from one sample in a study of blood T cell repertoires in COVID-19. Repertoires were generated with immunoSEQ multiplex PCR, while TCRdb's copy carries only in-frame clones and drops some. The repertoire includes some 130,000 clones, roughly 80% of them detected once, and less than 7.5% sits in the top ten. Sequencing used PBMCs or T cells enriched from blood (not recorded which). Receptor source: a woman aged 50 to 60 who had recovered from COVID-19.

The chain couples TRBV11-2 to TRBJ2-7, with D perhaps matching TRBD1 (5 bases). Germline V gives CDR1 SGHAT, CDR2 FQNNGV. This CDR3 is built from 16 residues. V lost 5 bases and J lost 3, with 20 bases in between. The CDR3 is CASSPSDRHYFYEQYF. For the CDR3, the DNA is TGTGCCAGCAGCCCTTCTGACAGACATTATTTCTACGAGCAGTACTTC. Full variable domain (rest looked up from reference TRBV11-2 and TRBJ2-7): EAGVAQSPRYKIIEKRQSVAFWCNPISGHATLYWYQQILGQGPKLLIQFQNNGVVDDSQLPKDRFSAERLKGVDSTLKIQPAKLEDSAVYLCASSPSDRHYFYEQYFGPGTRLTVT.

V gene TRBV9 combines with J gene TRBJ1-1; D may be TRBD1 (6 bases). The germline V and J ends were trimmed by 0 bases and 4 bases, with 10 bases remaining between them. This CDR3 region has 14 residues. Germline V gene data show CDR1 as SGDLS and CDR2 as YYNGEE. CDR3 DNA sequence: TGTGCCAGCAGCGTAGGTCAAGGGGGCACTGAAGCTTTCTTT. Amino acids: CASSVGQGGTEAFF.

Here the CDR3 DNA reads TGTGCCAGCAGTGAAGTTCGGGGCACCGGGGAGCTGTTTTTT. Its translation is CASSEVRGTGELFF. The chain links TRBV6-1 to TRBJ2-2; maybe TRBD2 (5 bases). V was shortened by 1 base and J by 4 bases, with 7 bases between the two germline ends. The germline gives CDR1 MNHNS, CDR2 SASEGT. This CDR3 has 14 amino acids.

Many counts were recorded for this clone. The rearrangement links TRBV5-4 to TRBJ2-2; 14 bases are a match to TRBD2. CDR1 SGHNT and CDR2 YYREEE come from the germline V gene (reference sequence). There are 18 residues in the CDR3. Trimming cost V 6 bases and J 5 bases; bases outside gene matches: 12. In DNA form, the CDR3 reads TGTGCCAGCACCAAGGGGGGGACTAGCGGGGGTTATACCGGGGAGCTGTTTTTT. As protein: CASTKGGTSGGYTGELFF.

This clone showed up just once. The V gene is TRBV7-8, the J gene TRBJ2-5; 7 bases are shared with TRBD1. This CDR3 has 14 amino acids. CDR1 is SGHVS, CDR2 FQNEAQ, per germline. Trimming cost V 5 bases and J 2 bases; bases outside gene matches: 5. DNA of the CDR3: TGTGCCAGCAGCCCGGGGACAGCTCAAGAGACCCAGTACTTC. Its translation: CASSPGTAQETQYF.